This section outlines one TCR beta chain sequence together with its context. The authors distributed each subset's genomic DNA evenly over several immunoSEQ plates. Clones were sequenced by immunoSEQ multiplex PCR, and TCRdb holds only the in-frame ones, with some missing. Of about 2 million clones in the sample, approximately 95% were seen once. This record comes from a study of shared clonotypes between healthy human individuals. Germline-derived CDR1 and CDR2 are MNHNY and SVGAGI (reference sequence). The CDR3 runs 14 residues. J gave up 1 base and V 5 bases, and 4 bases lay outside the gene matches.

The source is a man aged 18 to 29 in good health. Specimen: naive CD4+ T cells sorted from blood. Sample subset: CD45RA+ positively selected. The chain combines TRBV6-6 with TRBJ1-1; 7 bases line up with TRBD1. The CDR3 region is CASSGGQKNTEAFF. The DNA for the CDR3 is TGTGCCAGCAGTGGGGGACAGAAGAACACTGAAGCTTTCTTT.